The rows below give T cell receptor beta chains drawn from one sample of a study of blood T cell repertoires in COVID-19. Clones were sequenced by immunoSEQ multiplex PCR, and TCRdb holds only the in-frame ones, with some missing. The sample yields approximately 170,000 clones, 80% to 90% seen once. The source material was peripheral blood. The receptors here all came from a man aged 45-65 years with active or convalescent COVID-19. Each CDR3 is given with its conserved first and last residue. A D gene is named only where the DNA matches it firmly. Clone size is shown for a subset of rows, as once, few, many or a class of expanded clone.

d_gene,abundance,v_gene,j_gene,len,CDR3nt,CDR3aa
TRBD2,NA,TRBV18,TRBJ2-1,19,TGTGCCAGCTCACCCCCCGGGACTAGCGGGCCCGGAGGCTACAATGAGCAGTTCTTC,CASSPPGTSGPGGYNEQFF
NA,NA,TRBV10-1,TRBJ1-1,13,TGCGCCAGCAGGAACAGGGAAGGGTCTGAAGCTTTCTTT,CASRNREGSEAFF
NA,NA,TRBV21-1,TRBJ1-1,13,TGTGCCAGCAGCAAAGAGGGGGCGTATGAAGCTTTCTTT,CASSKEGAYEAFF
TRBD1,NA,TRBV19,TRBJ2-2,16,TGTGCCAGTAGTATCGCGGACAGGGGGAACACCGGGGAGCTGTTTTTT,CASSIADRGNTGELFF
TRBD1,NA,TRBV5-1,TRBJ1-1,14,TGCGCCAGCAGCCCGGACAGGGGCGGCTCTGAAGCTTTCTTT,CASSPDRGGSEAFF
TRBD2,NA,TRBV13,TRBJ2-1,15,TGTGCCAGCCCCCTAGCGGGAGAGAACTACAATGAGCAGTTCTTC,CASPLAGENYNEQFF
NA,once,TRBV15,TRBJ1-2,12,TGTGCCACCAGCAGACAGGGCCAGGGCTACACCTTC,CATSRQGQGYTF
NA,NA,TRBV5-1,TRBJ2-5,14,TGCGCCAGCAGCTTGGTTGGCTCGCAAGAGACCCAGTACTTC,CASSLVGSQETQYF
NA,NA,TRBV30,TRBJ1-6,13,TGTGCCTGGACTCCAGGGTTTAATTCACCCCTCCACTTT,CAWTPGFNSPLHF
NA,few,TRBV14,TRBJ1-3,16,TGTGCCAGCAGCCAAGAGATCGGACAGTCTGGAAACACCATATATTTT,CASSQEIGQSGNTIYF